Sequencing of this TCR beta chain was carried out in a study of blood T cell repertoires in COVID-19. Across the whole study: The United States, Italy and Spain supplied acute and convalescent COVID-19 samples. In each case, the material was cDNA or gDNA derived from T cells, B-cell-depleted T cells, or PBMCs.

How the authors handled the data: Reference gene primer amplification in the assay estimated nucleated cell counts. The method was immunoSEQ multiplex PCR; TCRdb's version includes in-frame clones alone and lacks a portion of them. That table furnishes V, J and clone size, whereas the DNA furnished D and trimming. This sample has around 370,000 clones, with 88% found just once. The germline V gene encodes CDR1 SGHRS and CDR2 YFSETQ. This CDR3 has 14 residues. V trimming: 4 bases; J trimming: 4 bases; junction bases outside the gene matches: 3. Sequenced: peripheral blood. V gene TRBV5-1 combines with J gene TRBJ2-2, with 8 bases matching TRBD1. The sequence came from a woman in her 70s with COVID-19, enrolled during active disease. The CDR3 is CASSPGQGTGELFF. The CDR3 DNA sequence: TGCGCCAGCAGCCCTGGACAGGGCACCGGGGAGCTGTTTTTT.